This T cell receptor beta chain was sequenced in a study of blood T cell repertoires in COVID-19. Study-wide background: Material from acute and convalescent COVID-19 was sourced from the United States, Italy and Spain. T cells, B-cell-depleted T cells, or PBMCs provided the cDNA or gDNA that served as material.

CDR3 length equals 16 residues. V dropped 1 base and J dropped 6 bases, with 16 bases sitting between them. Germline V gives CDR1 LGHNA, CDR2 YNFKEQ. Per the original data handling: Counts of nucleated cells, estimated from reference gene primer amplification, were obtained. Measured with immunoSEQ multiplex PCR; TCRdb has only the in-frame clones, and not every one. D and trimming come from the DNA, and the V and J calls and clone size come from that table. The table has some 170,000 clones, around 90% seen once. The material sequenced was peripheral blood. The receptor was derived from a woman between 50 and 59 years old with acute or convalescent COVID-19. This chain joins TRBV4-2 and TRBJ2-1, with D possibly matching TRBD1 (6 bases). Here the CDR3 DNA reads TGTGCCAGCAGCCAAGTATTGCCAGGGGATTTCAATGAGCAGTTCTTC. Encoded protein: CASSQVLPGDFNEQFF.